A single TCR beta chain is shown here with its context. The specificity of this receptor is unknown. The sample holds no much larger clone one base away, and base qualities are not on file. The cohort was made up of approximately 670 healthy bone marrow donors. At the time of sampling, every cohort member was nominally healthy, though immune exposures that went unrecorded were likely present. The donor was CMV seropositive and belonged to the group of 250 to 350 seropositive cohort members. A peripheral blood sample was provided by each donor, and peripheral blood mononuclear cells were used for TCR beta sequencing. Genomic DNA extraction from the blood cell samples was performed with the Qiagen DNeasy Blood Extraction Kit. Library generation was performed with the immunoSEQ multiplex PCR assay. For the multiplex PCR, a mixture combining 60 forward primers for TCR Vbeta segments and 13 reverse primers for TCR Jbeta segments was used. The CDR3 region of rearranged TCR beta genes was amplified from genomic DNA by a multiplex PCR assay. The amplified TCR beta libraries were sequenced on the Illumina HiSeq System as 87-base-pair reads. On the study's bioinformatics: Across the 666 repertoires, a later analysis counted roughly 84 million unique TCR beta chains, 9.5 million to 12 million of which were shared by at least two donors. To remove PCR and sequencing errors, raw reads were error-corrected and collapsed into unique sequences using a nearest-neighbor algorithm that merged closely related sequences. CDR3 sequences were aligned to IMGT reference sequences to assign V, D and J gene segments. For a sequence to be retained, a match of at least six nucleotides to both a V gene segment and a J gene segment was required. Rearrangements were called productive when the CDR3 lacked stop codons and stayed in frame with V and J; all others were non-productive. CDR3 was defined according to IMGT convention as the region running from the second conserved V-encoded cysteine to the conserved J-encoded phenylalanine. Sequences without an unambiguous match to a single V gene segment were excluded from the earlier analysis of a few hundred of the donors. An earlier analysis of over 450 of the donors classified V segments as functional when productive rearrangements were above 56.7% and as segregating when the standard deviation between donors was above 5%. To diagnose cytomegalovirus status from the catalog of TCR beta chain sequences, a statistical classification framework was built. A later analysis assigned V and J genes by comparing TCR nucleotide sequences with IMGT/GENE-DB human TR gene sequences. In a later analysis, CDR3 sequences and most-parsimonious VDJ recombination scenarios were assigned using the TCRdist pipeline. In a later analysis, each TCR beta chain was defined by its CDR3 amino acid sequence together with its V-gene family, and reads without a unique V-gene family were excluded. To address suspected cross-contamination and a sequencing artifact, a later analysis removed a few hundred highly shared, low-generation-probability nucleotide sequences. A later analysis calculated a clonal expansion index for each public chain from normalized within-repertoire ranks of inferred template counts. Generation probabilities in a later analysis came from a VDJ recombination model fitted to out-of-frame rearrangements, and those results were checked against IGoR. In a later analysis, TCR-TCR, TCR-HLA and TCR-CMV co-occurrence was scored with hypergeometric tests, and a repertoire-size bias correction was applied to TCR pairs. To estimate false discovery rates, a later analysis permuted the HLA or CMV assignments 20 times. A later analysis grouped co-occurring TCRs with DBSCAN, adding TCRdist sequence similarity when clustering within HLA-allele-positive subsets. Repertoires with fewer than 30,000 or more than 120,000 public chains, plus five repertoires with anomalous nucleotide sharing, were excluded from co-occurrence clustering. TCRdb mirrors the immuneACCESS table, restricted to in-frame sequences. Some clones are absent from its copies; in checked studies, under half trace to an unresolved V gene, and the reason for the others is unknown. V, J and clone size were drawn from that table, and D and trimming were deduced from the DNA. The sample contains about 59,000 clones, 70% to 75% of them found a single time. The ten largest clones represent under 8% of the sample.

This specimen comes from a study of cytomegalovirus exposure and HLA in healthy donors (dated by TCRdb to about 2017). Turning to the overall study: According to an earlier analysis of a few hundred of the donors, 150 million to 200 million T cells yielded over 90 million unique TCR beta sequences and around 300 Gb of sequence data. Donor age, sex, ethnicity and CMV serostatus were compiled together with the repertoire data. The later analysis used no new phenotypic data to find candidate immune exposures, relying instead on TCR beta sequences and their occurrence across donors. Four to six DR-DQ haplotypes were handled as single units for association and clustering, since linkage in the cohort was strong. A later genetic analysis took genome-wide SNP genotypes for about three fifths of the 666 donors and used that subset as a discovery cohort. The study combined high-throughput TCR immunosequencing, statistical association of individual TCRs with disease status, and machine learning to predict cytomegalovirus infection status. Class I and class II HLA loci were covered by the typing at four-digit resolution. In an earlier analysis of a few hundred of the donors, high-throughput TCR beta sequencing was used to judge whether each TCR beta V gene segment behaved as functional or pseudogenic. An early release covering roughly 640 HLA-typed donors comprised about 310 gigabases of sequencing data and 85 million to 100 million unique TCR sequences. The study aimed to test whether cataloging public T cell receptors could reveal signatures of past pathogen exposure. To study patterns of TCR occurrence, a later analysis re-analyzed previously published TCR beta repertoires from more than 550 donors and added high-resolution HLA genotyping. The T cell repertoires of under 700 subjects were profiled by immunosequencing and related to cytomegalovirus serostatus. In addition to the first cohort of approximately 650 subjects, a separate validation cohort of approximately 130 different subjects was used. Every repertoire in the discovery cohort had been generated on one and the same sequencing platform. On average, about 240,000 unique TCR beta nucleotide sequences were sequenced per donor among 398 genotyped donors of the cohort, with 15% to 20% of those sequences being non-productive. Typing coverage differed by locus: A, B, C, DRB1 and DQB1 were typed in roughly 620-630 donors, DQA1 in about 560, DPA1 in 600 to 610, and DPB1 in 472. Of the roughly 400 genotyped donors, around 81% fell in the genetic ancestry cluster associated with self-reported Caucasian donors.

Summary of the overall study and its limitations: A later analysis found that TCR association rates varied across HLA loci, with DRB1 alleles showing the most associated TCRs and HLA-C alleles the fewest. Several of the top co-occurrence clusters appeared to be linked to parvovirus B19, influenza, CMV and Epstein-Barr virus, according to a later analysis. Across donors, most TCR sequences were observed very rarely, whereas some public TCRs were present in many individuals. In a later analysis, over 15,000 TCR beta sequences were associated with specific HLA alleles at a false discovery rate of 0.05. A group of highly shared sequence variants was considered likely to be a technical artifact of the sequencing pipeline. When HLA alleles, especially DR and DQ, strongly co-occurred, TCR associations were difficult to assign to individual alleles. In an earlier analysis of around 600 of the donors, most TCR beta V segments were observed in productive rearrangements about 87% or about 30% of the time, broadly matching IMGT annotations. The study gave a list of roughly 150 TCR beta chains associated with cytomegalovirus. Roughly 17 rarely observed V segments, including chromosome 9 orphons, were excluded from the earlier analysis of approximately 500 of the donors because counts were too low. It was suggested by the authors that the approach could potentially be generalized to other disease states and immunological phenotypes. The 87-base-pair reads could not distinguish some IMGT-functional V segments, including TRBV6-2 and TRBV6-3, so those segments were excluded. A later analysis found that most CMV-associated TCR beta chains appeared HLA-restricted, with HLA associations seemingly driven largely by CMV exposure. In this cohort, only TCR beta chains were sequenced, and detectable features were limited by the absence of alpha or paired-chain data. Because HLA typing was unavailable for some donors at each locus, only the typed subset was used in association tests. A few of the identified cytomegalovirus-associated TCR beta chains were confirmed in vitro to be specific for cytomegalovirus antigens. An association between a missense DCLRE1C variant and V-gene and J-gene trimming of TCR beta chains was found in a later genetic analysis and replicated in an independent cohort. Compared with equally common non-associated chains, HLA-associated TCR beta chains in a later analysis were more clonally expanded and had lower generation probabilities. Compared with the roughly 720-donor mean, donors in an Asian-associated ancestry cluster had fewer N-insertions in productive TCRs, according to a later genetic analysis. Correlated functional status among segregating V segments might be attributable to linkage disequilibrium, but an unknown experimental factor could not be ruled out. Roughly uniform sequencing depth across donors was assumed in presence/absence analyses, although this assumption may not hold. A further reported finding was that TCR beta sequences accurately predicted the HLA-A and HLA-B alleles for most subjects in the first cohort. For the cohort, immune exposure information was limited to CMV serostatus. The classifier was reported to diagnose cytomegalovirus status with high specificity and sensitivity in both the original cohort and the validation cohort.

Including cysteine and phenylalanine, the CDR3 has 14 amino acids. Kept here is only the CDR3 DNA, which spans 42 bases and is read in frame from base 1. Trimming removed 4 bases from V and 4 bases from J; the gene matches leave 4 bases unexplained. The germline V gene specifies SGHTA as CDR1 and FQGTGA as CDR2. Sequences were obtained from PBMCs. The sequence was obtained from a man aged 25 to 45 in good health and CMV-seropositive. The rearranged chain carries TRBV7-3 and TRBJ2-5, with 9 middle bases fitting TRBD1. The CDR3 protein is CASSSTGGRETQYF. The nucleotide sequence reads TGTGCCAGCAGCTCAACAGGGGGCCGAGAGACCCAGTACTTC.